This TCR beta chain derives from a study of shared clonotypes between healthy human individuals. Across the whole study: Per-donor plates numbered three CD4 naive, three CD4 memory, two CD8 naive and one CD8 memory. Study findings and constraints: Memory subsets generally showed smaller estimated richness than naive subsets did.

V trimming: 0 bases; J trimming: 4 bases; junction bases outside the gene matches: 7. The CDR3 runs 17 residues. The V gene's germline CDR1 is SGHTA and CDR2 FQGNSA. Clones were sequenced by immunoSEQ multiplex PCR, and TCRdb holds only the in-frame ones, with some missing. The profile shows more than 2 million clones, approximately 95% of them singletons. Donors, healthy HIV-negative adults, lacked recent acute infections or vaccinations. This clone was observed once. The antigen remains unidentified. This receptor was identified in a man aged 18-30 years in good health. V is TRBV7-2 and J is TRBJ2-3; 10 bases agree with TRBD2. The sample was naive CD4+ T cells sorted from blood. Subset denoted: CD45RA+ positively selected. DNA for the CDR3: TGTGCCAGCAGCTTAGCGAGGGCTAGCGGGAGCCCAGATACGCAGTATTTT. This sequence encodes CASSLARASGSPDTQYF.